The 30 T cell receptor beta chains below were found in one sample sequenced in a study of blood T cell repertoires in COVID-19. TCRdb keeps only in-frame clones here, not all; method: immunoSEQ multiplex PCR. The table has about 52,000 clones, around 90% seen once. The sample was peripheral blood. The receptors originated from a human donor in a cohort sampled during active COVID-19.

The table lists this clone with a few counts. V gene TRBV3-1 (or the pseudogene TRBV3-2) combines with J gene TRBJ1-4; 9 bases fit TRBD1. In germline, CDR1 is LGHDT, CDR2 YNNKEL (reference sequence). The CDR3 extends over 14 amino acids. J lost 10 bases, V lost 3 bases, and 6 bases had no gene match. The CDR3 region has the DNA TGTGCCAGCAGCCAGGACAACAGGGGGCGAAAACTGTTTTTT. It yields the protein CASSQDNRGRKLFF.

V gene TRBV3-1 (or the pseudogene TRBV3-2) combines with J gene TRBJ2-7, with 7 bases identical to TRBD2. J was trimmed by 2 bases and V by 3 bases; bases with no gene match: 4. Germline V CDR1 and CDR2: LGHDT, YNNKEL (reference sequence). The CDR3 has 14 residues. Here the CDR3 reads CASSHRAGTYEQYF. The CDR3 nucleotides are TGTGCCAGCAGCCACCGAGCGGGGACCTACGAGCAGTACTTC.

The chain joins TRBV29-1 to TRBJ2-3, with D perhaps TRBD2 (6 bases). Germline-derived CDR1 and CDR2 are SQVTM and ANQGSEA. V was shortened by 5 bases and J by 2 bases, with 20 bases between the two germline ends. This CDR3 is 16 amino acids long. The chain's CDR3 is CSVFRLGGWATDTQYF. The DNA of the CDR3 is TGCAGCGTTTTCCGACTCGGGGGTTGGGCCACAGATACGCAGTATTTT.

This clone was counted a single time. The chain links TRBV10-3 to TRBJ2-5; D remains unclear. V lost 6 bases, J lost 2 bases, and 13 bases lay in between. The CDR3 contains 14 residues. Germline-derived CDR1 and CDR2 are ENHRY and SYGVKD. Here the CDR3 DNA reads TGTGCCATCAGCCTATTGGCCGGGCAAGAGACCCAGTACTTC. Its translation: CAISLLAGQETQYF.

The rearrangement uses TRBV6-6 and TRBJ1-1; D is unresolved. Trimming removed 2 bases at V and 0 bases at J, with 7 bases between. Germline CDR1 is MNHNY and CDR2 is SVGAGI (reference sequence). This CDR3 contains 14 residues. CDR3 sequence: CASSYGEMNTEAFF. In DNA form, the CDR3 reads TGTGCCAGCAGTTACGGGGAGATGAACACTGAAGCTTTCTTT.

This sequence joins TRBV6-1 and TRBJ2-5; a weak D match, TRBD2 (6 bases). V was shortened by 1 base and J by 2 bases, with 23 bases between the two germline ends. CDR1 and CDR2 from the germline V gene are MNHNS and SASEGT. This CDR3 is 19 amino acids long. CDR3 bases: TGTGCCAGCAGTGAAGTGGCCCCCTCCGGGGCGGGGAGACAAGAGACCCAGTACTTC. The encoded protein is CASSEVAPSGAGRQETQYF.

This chain connects TRBV3-1 (or the pseudogene TRBV3-2) to TRBJ1-1; D unresolved. This CDR3 has 14 residues. Germline-derived CDR1 and CDR2 are LGHDT and YNNKEL (reference sequence). The germline V and J ends were trimmed by 3 bases and 1 base, with 9 bases remaining between them. CDR3 sequence reads: CASSHESGNTEAFF. The CDR3 DNA sequence: TGTGCCAGCAGCCACGAATCAGGGAACACTGAAGCTTTCTTT.

The V call is TRBV18, the J call TRBJ1-6; 8 nucleotides line up with TRBD1. The germline V gene encodes CDR1 KGHSH and CDR2 LQKENI. V lost 4 bases and J lost 8; bases outside the gene matches: 4. The length of the CDR3 is 14 residues. CDR3 nucleotides: TGTGCCAGCTCACGGACAGGGATAGATTCACCCCTCCACTTT. This translates into CASSRTGIDSPLHF.

This chain uses TRBV5-8 with TRBJ2-7; 8 nucleotides line up with TRBD1. J gave up 6 bases and V 4 bases, and 9 bases lay outside the gene matches. CDR3 length: 14 residues. The germline CDR1 and CDR2 sequences are SGHTS and YDEGEE. DNA for the CDR3: TGTGCCAGCAGCCAACTCGGGACAGGTCTCGAGCAGTACTTC. It specifies CASSQLGTGLEQYF.

The rearrangement links TRBV7-3 to TRBJ2-1; 9 nucleotides agree with TRBD2. The J segment lost 10 bases and the V segment lost 5 bases, leaving 12 bases of the junction unmatched. The CDR3 loop spans 15 amino acids. From germline, CDR1 is SGHTA and CDR2 FQGTGA. CDR3 in amino acids: CASSPRLAVRVEQFF. DNA of the CDR3: TGTGCCAGCAGCCCCAGACTAGCGGTACGAGTCGAGCAGTTCTTC. The complete variable domain, with remaining parts taken from reference TRBV7-3 and TRBJ2-1, reads GAGVSQTPSNKVTEKGKYVELRCDPISGHTALYWYRQSLGQGPEFLIYFQGTGAADDSGLPNDRFFAVRPEGSVSTLKIQRTERGDSAVYLCASSPRLAVRVEQFFGPGTRLTVL.

V usage is TRBV7-8 and J usage is TRBJ1-2; the D gene is possibly TRBD1 (5 bases). The V and J ends lost 5 bases and 3 bases respectively, with 16 bases between them. Germline V gives CDR1 SGHVS, CDR2 FQNEAQ. The CDR3 has 15 amino acids. The CDR3 coding sequence is TGTGCCAGCAGCCAAAGCTCGGGGGACCACTATGGCTACACCTTC. It is translated as CASSQSSGDHYGYTF.

V usage is TRBV5-8 and J usage is TRBJ1-1; perhaps TRBD1 as D (6 bases). This CDR3 has 14 amino acids. Germline lookup yields CDR1 SGHTS and CDR2 YDEGEE. V lost 2 bases, J lost 1 base, and 9 bases lay in between. The CDR3 DNA reads as TGTGCCAGCAGCTTTAGGACAGCGAACACTGAAGCTTTCTTT. Protein sequence: CASSFRTANTEAFF.

The rearrangement uses TRBV7-9 and TRBJ2-1, with 8 bases identical to TRBD2. CDR3 size: 15 residues. CDR1 and CDR2 from the germline V gene are SEHNR and FQNEAQ (reference sequence). V lost 1 base to trimming and J lost 4 bases; unmatched junction nucleotides: 3. The CDR3 bases are TGTGCCAGCAGCTTAGGAGCGGGAGTTTACAATGAGCAGTTCTTC. Residues: CASSLGAGVYNEQFF.

This rearrangement joins TRBV24-1 to TRBJ2-5; tentative D call: TRBD1 (6 bases). CDR1 KGHDR and CDR2 SFDVKD come from the germline V gene. Between the trimmed V and J ends, which lost 3 bases and 5 bases, there was a span of 15 bases. This CDR3 contains 15 residues. DNA of the CDR3: TGTGCCACCAGTGATACCCAGGGGAGTAGGGAGACCCAGTACTTC. This translates into CATSDTQGSRETQYF.

This clone was found once. The J gene is TRBJ2-1, the V gene TRBV19; D possibly corresponds to TRBD2 (6 bases). V was shortened by 4 bases and J by 0 bases, with 10 bases between the two germline ends. The CDR3 sequence is 15 residues long. The germline CDR1 and CDR2 sequences are LNHDA and SQIVND (reference sequence). CDR3 sequence (DNA): TGTGCCAGTAGTACGGACTATAGCTCCTACAATGAGCAGTTCTTC. This encodes CASSTDYSSYNEQFF.

The chain carries TRBV6-1 and TRBJ1-2; D gene ambiguous. The germline V and J ends were trimmed by 0 bases and 8 bases, with 13 bases remaining between them. Germline V CDR1 and CDR2: MNHNS, SASEGT. This CDR3 comprises 14 residues. This CDR3 is CASSEALLEEGYTF. CDR3 bases: TGTGCCAGCAGTGAAGCGCTTCTGGAGGAGGGCTACACCTTC.

This clone was detected only once. The gene calls are TRBV6-5 and TRBJ1-6; TRBD1 might be the D (6 bases). This CDR3 is built from 12 residues. Trimming shortened V by 6 bases and J by 15 bases, and 15 bases separated the two germline ends. Germline V lookup: CDR1 MNHEY, CDR2 SVGAGI. The CDR3 region is CASRRPRGLLHF. DNA for the CDR3: TGTGCCAGCAGGCGCCCCAGGGGCCTCCTCCACTTT.

The V and J genes are TRBV12-2 and TRBJ1-2. TRBV12-2 is a known pseudogene. The CDR3 is 14 residues long. CDR3 DNA: TGTGCAAGTCGCTTCCCCCCGGGGGTAAAGGGCTACACCTTC. Translation: CASRFPPGVKGYTF.

The rearrangement uses TRBV3-1 (or the pseudogene TRBV3-2) and TRBJ2-1; TRBD2 matches 11 bases. V was clipped by 8 bases and J by 9 bases; unmatched bases: 9. CDR1 LGHDT and CDR2 YNNKEL come from the germline V gene (reference sequence). The CDR3 consists of 14 residues. The CDR3 coding sequence is TGTGCCAGCCGCCCGGAACTAGCGGGAGCTGAGCAGTTCTTC. Its translation is CASRPELAGAEQFF.

This sequence joins TRBV27 and TRBJ2-2; 10 bases agree with TRBD1. CDR3 size: 16 residues. The V gene end was trimmed by 4 bases and the J gene end by 3 bases; junction bases not matched to a gene: 5. Germline V gene sequence: CDR1 MNHEY, CDR2 SMNVEV (reference sequence). CDR3 sequence: CASSYDRGQYTGELFF. DNA for the CDR3: TGTGCCAGCAGTTACGACAGGGGGCAGTACACCGGGGAGCTGTTTTTT.

The chain combines TRBV2 with TRBJ2-7; TRBD2 matches at 8 bases. V lost 2 bases to trimming and J lost 2 bases; unmatched junction nucleotides: 11. The CDR3 contains 17 residues. Germline CDR1 reads SNHLY; CDR2 reads FYNNEI. CDR3 sequence (DNA): TGTGCCAGCAGTGAACCAACTGCAGGACTAGCTGCCTACGAGCAGTACTTC. It encodes CASSEPTAGLAAYEQYF.

This chain links TRBV29-1 with TRBJ1-1; TRBD1 matches 7 bases. This CDR3 has 12 residues. The V gene end was trimmed by 4 bases and the J gene end by 5 bases; junction bases not matched to a gene: 4. CDR1 and CDR2 from the germline V gene are SQVTM and ANQGSEA. CDR3 sequence (DNA): TGCAGCGTTGGTAGGGGGCGTACTGAAGCTTTCTTT. It is translated as CSVGRGRTEAFF. The entire variable domain, with the rest obtained from reference TRBV29-1 and TRBJ1-1, is as follows: SAVISQKPSRDICQRGTSLTIQCQVDSQVTMMFWYRQQPGQSLTLIATANQGSEATYESGFVIDKFPISRPNLTFSTLTVSNMSPEDSSIYLCSVGRGRTEAFFGQGTRLTVV.

This chain links TRBV19 with TRBJ1-2; TRBD1 matches at 8 bases. The trim removed 7 bases at V and 6 bases at J, leaving 7 bases unmatched. The CDR3 is 13 residues long. Germline V gene lookup returns CDR1 LNHDA and CDR2 SQIVND (reference sequence). The CDR3 nucleotides are TGTGCCAGTACCCAGGACAGGGTACATGGCTACACCTTC. Translated, it gives CASTQDRVHGYTF.

This clone was seen once. V gene TRBV9 combines with J gene TRBJ2-1; D is perhaps TRBD2 (7 bases). Trimming cost V 4 bases and J 5 bases, with 16 bases left between them. Looked up from germline, CDR1 is SGDLS and CDR2 is YYNGEE. CDR3 length equals 15 residues. DNA for the CDR3: TGTGCCAGCAGCCCCGGCGGGGGCCAGAACAATGAGCAGTTCTTC. Translated, it gives CASSPGGGQNNEQFF.

This chain links TRBV27 with TRBJ2-7; 9 nucleotides match TRBD1. Per germline, CDR1 MNHEY and CDR2 SMNVEV (reference sequence). The CDR3 is 13 amino acids. V gave up 7 bases and J gave up 3 bases; unmatched junction bases: 4. CDR3 sequence reads: CASIGTGSYEQYF. In DNA form, the CDR3 reads TGTGCCAGCATCGGGACAGGGAGCTACGAGCAGTACTTC.

This chain uses TRBV5-6 with TRBJ1-1; the D gene is possibly TRBD1 (6 bases). The CDR3 is 17 amino acids. From germline, CDR1 is SGHDT and CDR2 YYEEEE. V was shortened by 4 bases and J by 7 bases, with 26 bases between the two germline ends. CDR3 DNA: TGTGCCAGCAGCCCTGTAAGAGGGACACTCGGTGGGGATGAAGCTTTCTTT. Protein sequence: CASSPVRGTLGGDEAFF.

The CDR3 sequence is CASSYVDARGHRSFF. The CDR3 DNA follows: TGTGCCAGCAGTTACGTAGATGCAAGGGGACATAGGAGTTTCTTT. The V gene is TRBV6-2 or TRBV6-3, the J gene TRBJ1-1; tentative D call: TRBD1 (6 bases). The V gene lost 2 bases and the J gene lost 13 bases, with 23 bases spanning the gap. The CDR3 contains 15 residues. The germline V gene encodes CDR1 MNHEY and CDR2 SVGEGT.

The gene calls are TRBV25-1 and TRBJ2-4, with 8 nucleotides matching TRBD1. CDR3 size: 17 residues. V lost 4 bases and J lost 2; bases outside the gene matches: 10. The germline gives CDR1 MGHDK, CDR2 SYGVNS. This CDR3 reads CASSGIDRGGTKNIQYF. For the CDR3, the DNA is TGTGCCAGCAGTGGAATTGACAGGGGTGGAACCAAAAACATTCAGTACTTC.

V usage is TRBV5-6 and J usage is TRBJ2-7; the match to TRBD1 covers 8 bases. The CDR3 runs to 15 residues. V shed 7 bases and J 2 bases; nucleotides not matched to a gene: 11. The germline V gene encodes CDR1 SGHDT and CDR2 YYEEEE. CDR3 DNA: TGTGCCAGCGGGTTTCAGTCAGGGGGCCCCTACGAGCAGTACTTC. Its protein product is CASGFQSGGPYEQYF.

This clone appeared once. The chain has TRBV10-3 and TRBJ2-1; 10 bases are a match to TRBD2. V shed 7 bases, J shed 8 bases, and the junction held 11 bases outside the gene matches. Germline assignment: CDR1 ENHRY and CDR2 SYGVKD. This CDR3 is built from 15 residues. CDR3 amino acids: CAITGNSGRPYEQFF. CDR3 nucleotides: TGTGCCATCACCGGAAATAGCGGGAGGCCGTATGAGCAGTTCTTC.